This T cell receptor beta chain stems from a study of PD-1 blockade in classical Hodgkin lymphoma (dated by TCRdb to the early 2020s). A note on the overall study: Nivolumab dosing was 3 mg/kg intravenously every 2 weeks, continuing until either disease progression or unacceptable toxicity. A peripheral blood immune signature of response to PD-1 blockade in classical Hodgkin lymphoma was defined using TCR beta sequencing and CyTOF.

The Qiagen DNeasy kit was used to extract genomic DNA from unsorted PBMCs and from the negatively selected CD4+ and CD8+ fractions. TCR beta CDR3 regions were amplified by immunoSEQ multiplex PCR using primers annealing to V and J segments. Amplification bias was minimized using a synthetic immune receptor repertoire, and residual bias was removed computationally after sequencing. The paper's data handling went like this. Repertoire diversity was quantified as the Shannon entropy index using custom Python scripts. Unsorted, CD4+ and CD8+ repertoires were analyzed separately, except in combined analyses where CD4+ and CD8+ sequences were merged in silico. Clonal expansion was defined as a frequency increase of at least 2-fold after treatment compared with C1D1, and clones undetected at baseline were assigned a pseudocount of 0.5. Clones with 0 or 1 copy at C1D1 were defined as singleton clones, while clones with 2 or more copies were defined as non-singleton clones. By matching protein sequences in sorted samples from the same patient, clones expanded in unsorted samples were annotated as CD4+, CD8+ or unknown. Wilcoxon tests on paired samples were used to test changes in diversity from C1D1 to C4D1. In TCRdb, the immuneACCESS table is reduced to in-frame sequences with V and J assigned. These tables do not hold every clone; where another copy was compared, an unresolved V gene accounts for under half, and the others remain unexplained. Clone size and V and J calls were adopted from that table, with D and trimming inferred from the DNA. The sample yields about 14,000 clones; around four fifths were counted once. The biggest ten clones account for 20% to 30% of the sample.

Read against the paper, the sample's time point label means: cycle 2 day 1 (C2D1) of nivolumab. Relapse after autologous stem cell transplantation had occurred in all trial patients, and cohorts A, B and C were distinguished by prior brentuximab vedotin exposure. The trial cohort included 56 patients with relapsed/refractory classical Hodgkin lymphoma, and each patient had a best overall response of complete response, partial response or progressive disease. In the multi-cohort phase II CheckMate 205 trial, trial patients received single-agent nivolumab. An independent review committee assessed best overall response using the 2007 International Working Group response criteria. PBMCs from the trial were collected at three points: immediately before nivolumab initiation (C1D1), and during therapy at cycle 2 day 1 and cycle 4 day 1. Peripheral blood was collected in 8 mL Vacutainer Cell Preparation Tubes, from which PBMCs were isolated by centrifugation and then cryopreserved.

According to the germline V gene, CDR1 reads SQVTM and CDR2 reads ANQGSEA. Including the terminal cysteine and phenylalanine, the CDR3 comprises 12 residues. Just CDR3 DNA is preserved here, 36 bases in frame from base 1. Here V drops 7 bases and J drops 0 bases, and the junction holds 2 bases not matched to any gene. On the study overall, not on this receptor specifically: Lower diversity was seen in patients whose nivolumab began less than 1 year after ASCT, and these patients were left out of later analyses so that immune reconstitution would not confound the results. By C4D1, a significant rise was seen in CD4+ TCR diversity but not in CD8+ TCR diversity (p=0.0027 vs p=0.16), and the rise was most apparent among complete responders (p=0.02). Baseline TCR diversity was reported to be lower in newly diagnosed patients than in healthy donors and to be lower still in relapsed/refractory patients. Only a single clinical trial cohort was studied, and what caused the repertoire differences, possibly disease activity or prior therapy, remained undefined. Trial patients achieving complete response had baseline diversity similar to newly diagnosed patients, whereas partial responders and progressors had significantly lower diversity.

This clone was seen a handful of times. Its antigen specificity is not known. No much larger clonotype is one base removed from it; base qualities were not supplied. The clonotype comes from a human donor with classical Hodgkin lymphoma. The specimen comprised peripheral blood mononuclear cells (PBMCs), sampled before the second cycle of nivolumab. This chain joins TRBV29-1 to TRBJ1-1, with 7 bases aligning to TRBD1. Here is the DNA: TGCAGCGCGCAGGGGGTGAACACTGAAGCTTTCTTT. Its amino acids are CSAQGVNTEAFF.